A selection of T cell receptor beta chains follows, all from one sample in a study of T cells in Graves' hyperthyroidism and ophthalmopathy. One entry per CDR3 protein results from TCRdb running MiXCR on the multiplex PCR reads. The repertoire holds roughly 96,000 distinct CDR3 sequences, with over 50% as singletons. Sequencing was carried out using blood. These receptor sequences come from a woman aged 40 to 50 with Graves' hyperthyroidism. Both conserved end residues are part of each CDR3. The D gene is left open where the match is weak. Clone size is stated in some rows and not others, as once, few, many or a class when expanded.

>few|TRBV7-9|TRBJ2-7|TRBD2
TGCGCCAGCAGCCACTCAAAGCTCCTAGCGGGAGGTCCCTACGAGCAGTACTTC
CASSHSKLLAGGPYEQYF
>few|TRBV25-1|TRBJ1-2|TRBD1
TGTGCCAGCAAAGACAGCGGTGGCAGGGGGAAAGATGGCTACACCTTC
CASKDSGGRGKDGYTF
>-|TRBV15|TRBJ2-5|TRBD1
TGTGCCACCAGCAGGCCGGACAGGGTGCGAGAGACCCAGTACTTC
CATSRPDRVRETQYF
>-|TRBV10-3|TRBJ2-6|-
TGTGCCATCGGAGTGGGGGGCTCTGGGGCCAACGTCCTGACTTTC
CAIGVGGSGANVLTF
>-|TRBV7-6|TRBJ1-4|-
TGTGCCAGCAGCTTCTACTCTGGGGCTGAAAAACTGTTTTTT
CASSFYSGAEKLFF
>-|TRBV7-6|TRBJ2-7|-
TGTGCCAGCTCTGGGGGGCAGGAAAGCTACGAGCAGTACTTC
CASSGGQESYEQYF
>many|TRBV7-2|TRBJ1-2|-
TGTGCCAGCAGCACCCGGGGGACCGGGAACTATGGCTACACCTTC
CASSTRGTGNYGYTF
>many|TRBV19|TRBJ2-7|-
TGTGCCAGTAGTATAGATCGCACAGGAACCTACGAGCAGTACTTC
CASSIDRTGTYEQYF
>many|TRBV13|TRBJ2-7|-
TGTGCCAGCAGCAGAGAGACAGTCTACGAGCAGTACTTC
CASSRETVYEQYF
>many|TRBV5-1|TRBJ1-4|TRBD1
TGCGCCAGCGGGACCGGGACAGGGGTCGAAAAACTGTTTTTT
CASGTGTGVEKLFF
>-|TRBV2|TRBJ2-2|-
TGTGCCAGCAGTCTCCGGACAGTGACCGGGGAGCTGTTTTTT
CASSLRTVTGELFF
>-|TRBV25-1|TRBJ2-7|TRBD2
TGTGCCAGCAGTGCGCCGGGACTAGACTACGAGCAGTACTTC
CASSAPGLDYEQYF
>-|TRBV10-3|TRBJ1-1|TRBD1
TGTGCCAGTAGACAGGGCGGGGTCACTGAAGCTTTCTTT
CASRQGGVTEAFF
>once|TRBV6-1|TRBJ1-2|TRBD1
TGTGCCAGCAGGTCAGGGGGTGGCTACACCTTC
CASRSGGGYTF
>-|TRBV10-3|TRBJ1-6|-
TGTGCCAGTAGACGAGGAGGGCTTGATTCACCCCTCCACTTT
CASRRGGLDSPLHF
>-|TRBV5-5|TRBJ2-7|TRBD2
TGTGCCAGCGGCTTGACCGGGAGGGCCAGATACGAGCAGTACTTC
CASGLTGRARYEQYF
>-|TRBV7-2|TRBJ2-2|-
TGTGCCAGCAGCTTCGGACCGACGAACACCGGGGAGCTGTTTTTT
CASSFGPTNTGELFF
>many|TRBV6-5|TRBJ1-3|-
TGTGCCAGCAGTGAACTCGGGAGATCTCCTGGAAACACCATATATTTT
CASSELGRSPGNTIYF
>-|TRBV29-1|TRBJ1-6|TRBD1
TGCAGCGTTGAATCCCTTGGTCGGGACAGGGCTTCACCCCTCCACTTT
CSVESLGRDRASPLHF
>many|TRBV14|TRBJ2-7|-
TGTGCCAGCAGCCTCCATCGGGAGTCCGGGACTCTGACCTACGAGCAGTACTTC
CASSLHRESGTLTYEQYF
>-|TRBV7-2|TRBJ2-7|-
TGTGCCAGCAGCTTAGGAGGAGACCCCTACGAGCAGTACTTC
CASSLGGDPYEQYF
>-|TRBV6-6|TRBJ1-2|TRBD1
TGTGCCAGCAGTTACGAGGGGGACAGCTATGGCTACACCTTC
CASSYEGDSYGYTF
>once|TRBV7-9|TRBJ2-2|-
TGTGCCAGCAGCGCCCAGACCCCGGGGGAGCTGTTTTTT
CASSAQTPGELFF
>-|TRBV29-1|TRBJ2-2|-
TGCAGCTTGGGACGGTATAACACCGGGGAGCTGTTTTTT
CSLGRYNTGELFF
>-|TRBV20-1|TRBJ1-5|-
TGCAGTGCCCTAAGCAATCAGCCCCAGCATTTT
CSALSNQPQHF
>few|TRBV20-1|TRBJ1-2|-
TGCAGTGCTAGAGGTCCGGGGCTCCACTCTGGAAACACCTTC
CSARGPGLHSGNTF
>-|TRBV29-1|TRBJ2-5|-
TGCAGCGTTGAAGTAGGTTACCGGGAGACCCAGTGCTTC
CSVEVGYRETQCF